The 8 T cell receptor beta chains below were found in one sample sequenced in a study of CD8+CD57+ T cells in acquired aplastic anemia (dated by TCRdb to the late 2010s). Sequencing relied on an Illumina HiSeq 2000. TCR beta VDJ combination and CDR3 sequence profiling used genomic DNA as the template. TCRdb reprocessing: public reads trimmed at Q25 with fastp, clones called with MiXCR, in-frame beta chains kept. Every CDR3 protein is listed once, alongside the most common genes and DNA of its rows. Across this sample there are 150,000 to 200,000 distinct CDR3 sequences, with under 70% seen only once. Of the sample, roughly 50% is held by the ten largest clones. The material sequenced was sorted CD4+, CD8+, or CD8+CD57+ T cells (not recorded which) from PBMCs. The receptors derive from a human donor with severe aplastic anemia or a healthy control (not recorded which).

This clonotype has at least ten counts. The genes are TRBV7-8 and TRBJ2-7; D is uncertain. Looked up from germline, CDR1 is SGHVS and CDR2 is FQNEAQ. This CDR3 has 13 residues. Trimming removed 4 bases from V and 4 bases from J, with 11 bases in between. The CDR3 region has the DNA TGTGCCAGCAGCTCCGAAACGGATTACGAGCAGTACTTC. Protein product: CASSSETDYEQYF.

The V gene is TRBV20-1, the J gene TRBJ1-1; the D gene is possibly TRBD1 (5 bases). Germline CDR1 and CDR2: DFQATT and SNEGSKA (reference sequence). The CDR3 extends over 14 amino acids. Trimming removed 4 bases at V and 5 bases at J, with 17 bases between. The CDR3 loop is CSATRVEGRTEAFF. The CDR3 DNA reads as TGCAGTGCTACCCGGGTCGAGGGGAGGACTGAAGCTTTCTTT.

This clonotype was detected only once. This sequence joins TRBV2 and TRBJ2-5; the D gene could be TRBD1 or TRBD2 (5 bases each). The CDR3 contains 14 residues. Per germline, CDR1 SNHLY and CDR2 FYNNEI. Trimming removed 7 bases from V and 4 bases from J, with 16 bases in between. CDR3 nucleotides: TGTGCCAGCAAGGCGAGGTTGGGGACAGAGACCCAGTACTTC. It specifies CASKARLGTETQYF.

The J gene is TRBJ2-3, the V gene TRBV7-6; tentatively, D is TRBD2 (5 bases). The CDR3 has 14 residues. Per the germline V gene, CDR1 is SGHVS and CDR2 is FNYEAQ. Trimming removed 2 bases at V and 4 bases at J, with 10 bases between. The DNA of the CDR3 is TGTGCCAGCAGCTTAAGAACTAGATCAGATACGCAGTATTTT. It translates to CASSLRTRSDTQYF.

The chain links TRBV12-5 to TRBJ2-7; 8 bases map to TRBD2. This CDR3 spans 12 amino acids. In germline, CDR1 is LGHNT, CDR2 FRNRAP. The DNA of the CDR3 is TGTGCCAGCGGGAGAGGATCCTACGAGCAGTACTTC. Translated, it gives CASGRGSYEQYF.

V and J are TRBV6-1 and TRBJ1-5, with D hard to call. The CDR3 is 17 residues long. Germline CDR1 and CDR2: MNHNS and SASEGT. V dropped 1 base and J dropped 2 bases, with 15 bases sitting between them. CDR3 region: CASSEVLEPLGNQPQHF. DNA for the CDR3: TGTGCCAGCAGTGAAGTCTTGGAACCTCTGGGCAATCAGCCCCAGCATTTT.

The V gene is TRBV7-2, the J gene TRBJ1-1; 9 nucleotides agree with TRBD1. Unmatched junction bases numbered 8, after V lost 7 bases and J lost 5 bases. The CDR3 loop spans 14 amino acids. CDR1 is SGHTA and CDR2 is FQGNSA in the germline V gene. CDR3 in DNA: TGTGCCAGCAAACCACAGGGGGCGAGGACTGAAGCTTTCTTT. Amino acid sequence: CASKPQGARTEAFF.

The chain recombines TRBV25-1 with TRBJ1-1; 7 nucleotides agree with TRBD1. Trimming cost V 4 bases and J 1 base; bases outside gene matches: 6. CDR3 length: 15 residues. The germline V gene encodes CDR1 MGHDK and CDR2 SYGVNS. The CDR3 DNA reads TGTGCCAGCAGTGTAAACAGGGGACCGAACACTGAAGCTTTCTTT. It translates to CASSVNRGPNTEAFF.